One and the same sample provided the 19 T cell receptor beta chains below, sequenced in a study of regulatory T cells in long-lasting Graves disease (dated by TCRdb to the early 2020s). Explained via the paper, the time point label denotes: persistent/refractory GD, antithyroid drugs over 5 years with positive TRAb. For both TCR sequencing and RNA sequencing, RNA was extracted from PBMCs in TRIzol. Receptor amplification or capture employed multiplex PCR. This sample was sequenced with an Illumina HiSeq 4000. TCR beta libraries were built with iRepertoire HTBI primers and Arm-PCR amplification of CDR3 regions. The public sequencing data were trimmed at Q25 with fastp and processed into clonotypes with MiXCR by TCRdb, which kept only in-frame beta chains. All rows with the same CDR3 protein become a single entry with the most common DNA and genes. The sample table contains 350,000 to 450,000 distinct CDR3 sequences; only one count was recorded for 20% to 25% of them. Roughly 20% of the sample is taken by the ten largest.

The sample here was peripheral blood mononuclear cells (PBMCs), taken when the disease was refractory, from a patient treated with antithyroid drugs. Receptors were obtained from a female donor with Graves disease.

This clonotype was detected many times. The J gene is TRBJ2-7, the V gene TRBV13; possibly TRBD2 for D (6 bases). The ends were cut back, 1 base at V and 3 bases at J, with 10 bases in the middle. The CDR3 contains 14 residues. Germline V gene lookup returns CDR1 PRHDT and CDR2 FYEKMQ (reference sequence). The CDR3 loop reads CASSLEGGIYEQYF. The CDR3 region has the DNA TGTGCCAGCAGCTTAGAGGGAGGCATCTACGAGCAGTACTTC.

This clonotype was seen only a few times. J is TRBJ2-2 and V is TRBV10-1, with no clear D. The CDR3 spans 14 residues. Germline CDR1 WNHNN, CDR2 SYGVQD (reference sequence). The V gene lost 4 bases and the J gene lost 0 bases, with 6 bases spanning the gap. CDR3 protein: CASSARPNTGELFF. CDR3 DNA sequence: TGCGCCAGCAGTGCGCGACCGAACACCGGGGAGCTGTTTTTT.

This clonotype has ten or more counts. The CDR3 here is CASSYEGRSNQPQHF. For the CDR3, the DNA is TGTGCCAGCAGTTACGAAGGTCGGAGCAATCAGCCCCAGCATTTT. V and J are TRBV6-2 or TRBV6-3 and TRBJ1-5; D unclear. V lost 2 bases and J lost 1, with 9 bases in between. Germline V gene sequence: CDR1 MNHEY, CDR2 SVGEGT. The CDR3 is 15 residues long.

This clonotype was observed many times. The rearrangement joins TRBV3-1 to TRBJ1-6; 7 bases map to TRBD1. V lost 5 bases to trimming and J lost 5 bases; unmatched junction nucleotides: 6. Germline CDR1 is LGHDT and CDR2 is YNNKEL (reference sequence). The CDR3 contains 15 residues. The CDR3 protein is CASSRTGDNNSPLHF. The CDR3 DNA reads as TGTGCCAGCAGCAGGACAGGTGACAATAATTCACCCCTCCACTTT.

Comments on this clonotype: A much larger clone lies one base from this, so it may be a read error. This chain connects TRBV28 to TRBJ1-1, with D unclear. The CDR3 covers 11 residues. Trimming pared 8 bases from V and 11 bases from J, leaving 15 bases between. Germline V gene data show CDR1 as MDHEN and CDR2 as SYDVKM. The CDR3 spells CASGASLRAFF. In DNA form, the CDR3 reads TGTGCCAGCGGTGCCAGTTTAAGGGCTTTCTTT.

V is TRBV5-5 and J is TRBJ2-7, with 10 bases that match TRBD2. CDR3 size: 13 residues. CDR1 and CDR2 (germline): SGHKS, YYEKEE (reference sequence). CDR3 sequence reads: CAAGLAGVGEQYF. The CDR3 DNA reads TGTGCAGCTGGTCTAGCGGGAGTGGGCGAGCAGTACTTC.

This clonotype has only a few counts. The rearrangement links TRBV7-9 to TRBJ2-7, with 10 positions matching TRBD2. V lost 5 bases, J lost 3 bases, and 10 bases stayed unmatched. Germline V gives CDR1 SEHNR, CDR2 FQNEAQ (reference sequence). The CDR3 extends over 16 amino acids. CDR3 sequence (DNA): TGTGCCAGCAGCAAACGGACTAGCGGATACGACTACGAGCAGTACTTC. Translating gives CASSKRTSGYDYEQYF.

V and J are TRBV18 and TRBJ2-5; 9 bases are a match to TRBD1. Germline lookup yields CDR1 KGHSH and CDR2 LQKENI. The CDR3 is 18 residues long. V trimming: 3 bases; J trimming: 3 bases; junction bases outside the gene matches: 14. CDR3 region: CASSPSSAPGQGEETQYF. The CDR3 nucleotides are TGTGCCAGCTCACCTTCCTCAGCTCCGGGACAGGGTGAAGAGACCCAGTACTTC.

This clonotype turned up a few times. The chain combines TRBV20-1 with TRBJ2-4; possible D gene TRBD1, 6 bases. This CDR3 comprises 14 residues. Between the trimmed V and J ends, which lost 7 bases and 1 base, there was a span of 14 bases. The V gene's germline CDR1 is DFQATT and CDR2 SNEGSKA (reference sequence). The CDR3 DNA reads TGCAGTGTCCCTCAACAGGGTGCCAAAAACATTCAGTACTTC. Translation gives CSVPQQGAKNIQYF.

This clonotype was detected many times. The V gene is TRBV3-1, the J gene TRBJ1-2, with D uncertain. There are 14 residues in the CDR3. V lost 3 bases, J lost 4 bases, and 12 bases lay in between. The germline gives CDR1 LGHDT, CDR2 YNNKEL (reference sequence). The CDR3 bases are TGTGCCAGCAGCCAGGGTAGAGGGAGCTATGGCTACACCTTC. This translates into CASSQGRGSYGYTF.

This clonotype was recorded many times. The gene calls are TRBV28 and TRBJ2-7; weak D call: TRBD2 (5 bases). CDR1 and CDR2 from the germline V gene are MDHEN and SYDVKM. The CDR3 is 13 residues long. Trimming left V 3 bases short and J 1 base short, with 7 bases between. The CDR3 DNA sequence: TGTGCCAGCAGTTTTAGCGATTCCTACGAGCAGTACTTC. Protein: CASSFSDSYEQYF.

The chain carries TRBV29-1 and TRBJ2-4, with D possibly being TRBD1 (5 bases). Germline CDR1 and CDR2: SQVTM and ANQGSEA. V shed 1 base and J shed 6 bases, with 10 bases lying between them. This CDR3 spans 13 amino acids. Here the CDR3 reads CSVEGREGNIQYF. As DNA, the CDR3 is TGCAGCGTTGAAGGCAGGGAAGGAAACATTCAGTACTTC.

This clonotype came up a few times. The genes are TRBV7-2 and TRBJ2-2; TRBD2 matches 8 bases. Losses at the gene ends were 2 bases for V and 7 bases for J; bases not matched to a gene: 6. The CDR3 spans 15 residues. Germline loops: CDR1 SGHTA, CDR2 FQGNSA. In DNA form, the CDR3 reads TGTGCCAGCAGCTTATCCCGGGGGGGCGGCGGGGAGCTGTTTTTT. It codes for CASSLSRGGGGELFF.

This clonotype came up many times. The gene calls are TRBV12-3 or TRBV12-4 and TRBJ1-3; 7 bases align to TRBD1. After removal of 3 bases from V and 9 bases from J, the junction contained 11 bases not matched to a gene. The CDR3 length is 15 residues. CDR3 amino acids: CASSFEGQRGVTIYF. In nucleotides, the CDR3 is TGTGCCAGCAGTTTTGAGGGACAGAGGGGCGTCACCATATATTTT.

The gene calls are TRBV12-3 or TRBV12-4 and TRBJ1-1; D unclear. Deletions cut 9 bases from V and 4 bases from J, with 18 bases between. This CDR3 is built from 14 residues. As DNA, the CDR3 is TGTGCCAGTCAACCATCGGATTTGAGCACTGAAGCTTTCTTT. Translating it yields CASQPSDLSTEAFF.

This clonotype was counted many times. V gene TRBV12-3 or TRBV12-4 combines with J gene TRBJ1-1; D might be TRBD1 (6 bases). Trimming took off 7 bases at V and 3 bases at J, with 9 bases between the two ends. This CDR3 is 12 amino acids long. CDR3 protein: CASTGQYTEAFF. The CDR3 coding sequence is TGTGCCAGCACCGGACAGTACACTGAAGCTTTCTTT.

Ten or more counts support this clonotype. CDR3 DNA: TGTGCCAGCAGTCCTGGCACTAGCGGGAGCGTGGAGACCCAGTACTTC. This sequence encodes CASSPGTSGSVETQYF. The chain combines TRBV28 with TRBJ2-5; TRBD2 matches 11 bases. In germline, CDR1 is MDHEN, CDR2 SYDVKM. Trimming took 5 bases from V and 5 from J; bases not matched to a gene: 10. CDR3 length: 16 amino acids.

This clonotype was observed many times. The chain recombines TRBV28 with TRBJ1-5, with D hard to call. Germline values: CDR1 MDHEN, CDR2 SYDVKM. This CDR3 contains 14 residues. V dropped 10 bases and J dropped 3 bases, with 16 bases sitting between them. The CDR3, as DNA: TGTGCCACCCGGAGGATTTCCACCAATCAGCCCCAGCATTTT. This sequence encodes CATRRISTNQPQHF.

The V call is TRBV7-2, the J call TRBJ2-7; 9 bases map to TRBD2. With V trimmed by 5 bases and J by 9 bases, 20 bases remained unmatched. The CDR3 consists of 17 residues. The V gene's germline CDR1 is SGHTA and CDR2 FQGNSA. The CDR3 bases are TGTGCCAGCAGCCCCCCGGCTAGCGGGATTATAGTCCACGGGCAGTACTTC. The encoded protein is CASSPPASGIIVHGQYF.